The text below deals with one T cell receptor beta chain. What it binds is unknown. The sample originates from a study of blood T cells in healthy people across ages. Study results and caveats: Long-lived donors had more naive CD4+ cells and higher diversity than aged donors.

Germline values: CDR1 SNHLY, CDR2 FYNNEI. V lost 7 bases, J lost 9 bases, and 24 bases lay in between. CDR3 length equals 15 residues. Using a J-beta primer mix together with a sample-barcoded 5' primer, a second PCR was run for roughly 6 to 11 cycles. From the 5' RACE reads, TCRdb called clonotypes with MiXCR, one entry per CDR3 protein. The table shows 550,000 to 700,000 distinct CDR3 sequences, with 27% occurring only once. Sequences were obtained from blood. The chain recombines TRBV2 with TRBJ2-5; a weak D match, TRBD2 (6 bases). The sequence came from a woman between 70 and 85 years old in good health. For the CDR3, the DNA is TGTGCCAGCAACACCGGGGTAGCGGACTTCTTGGCCCAGTACTTC. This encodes CASNTGVADFLAQYF.